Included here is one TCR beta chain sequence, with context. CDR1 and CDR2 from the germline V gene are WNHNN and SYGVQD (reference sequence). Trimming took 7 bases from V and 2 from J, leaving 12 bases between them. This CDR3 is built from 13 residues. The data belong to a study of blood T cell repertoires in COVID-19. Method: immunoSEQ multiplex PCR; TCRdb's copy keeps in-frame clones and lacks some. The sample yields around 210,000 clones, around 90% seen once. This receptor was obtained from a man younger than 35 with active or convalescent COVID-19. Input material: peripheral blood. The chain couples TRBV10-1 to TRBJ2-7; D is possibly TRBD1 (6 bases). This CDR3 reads CASNRTVTYEQYF. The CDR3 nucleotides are TGCGCCAGCAATCGGACAGTTACCTACGAGCAGTACTTC.